Following are 31 T cell receptor beta chains from one sample sequenced in a study of T-cell reconstitution after alpha-beta-depleted transplantation in children. A library of TCRbeta sequences, prepared with unique molecular identifiers, was generated. TCRdb fed the PCR reads into MiXCR, producing one record per CDR3 protein. The sample carries around 250,000 distinct CDR3 sequences, 9.9% recorded once. Here the sequenced sample was PBMCs from the stem cell graft donor, taken from the stem cell graft. Receptors were obtained from a human donor who donated a stem cell graft to a child with SCID.

This clonotype was seen many times. The rearrangement joins TRBV6-5 to TRBJ2-1, with TRBD2 matching over 13 bases. The CDR3 covers 17 residues. Germline CDR1 and CDR2: MNHEY and SVGAGI. The ends lost 8 bases at V and 3 bases at J; junction bases unmatched: 10. CDR3 region: CASSYSGLAGVYNEQFF. CDR3 bases: TGTGCCAGCTCCTACTCAGGACTAGCGGGGGTCTACAATGAGCAGTTCTTC.

Only a few counts were recorded for this clonotype. The chain couples TRBV3-1 to TRBJ1-2; D is perhaps TRBD1 (6 bases). CDR3 length: 15 amino acids. V was shortened by 3 bases and J by 6 bases, with 17 bases between the two germline ends. Germline V gene lookup returns CDR1 LGHDT and CDR2 YNNKEL (reference sequence). The CDR3 sequence: CASSHEGRGGHGYTF. The CDR3 coding sequence is TGTGCCAGCAGCCACGAGGGCAGGGGAGGGCATGGCTACACCTTC.

This clonotype was detected a few times. The chain links TRBV29-1 to TRBJ2-7, with D possibly called TRBD1 or TRBD2 (5 bases each). Germline values: CDR1 SQVTM, CDR2 ANQGSEA. Trimming left V 0 bases short and J 2 bases short, with 17 bases between. The length of the CDR3 is 16 residues. The CDR3 is CSVEEALEGKPYEQYF. The CDR3 DNA reads as TGCAGCGTTGAAGAGGCGTTAGAGGGGAAGCCCTACGAGCAGTACTTC.

This chain connects TRBV5-1 to TRBJ2-3; 7 bases map to TRBD2. J lost 2 bases, V lost 3 bases, and 3 bases had no gene match. Looked up from germline, CDR1 is SGHRS and CDR2 is YFSETQ. This CDR3 comprises 14 residues. The CDR3 DNA follows: TGCGCCAGCAGCTGGGGAGGGGTCACAGATACGCAGTATTTT. This codes for CASSWGGVTDTQYF.

This clonotype was seen at least ten times. The V gene is TRBV20-1, the J gene TRBJ2-1; TRBD2 aligns across 8 bases. Germline V gene data show CDR1 as DFQATT and CDR2 as SNEGSKA (reference sequence). The junction had 8 bases not matched to a gene; V was cut back by 6 bases and J by 4 bases. The CDR3 covers 14 residues. CDR3 nucleotide sequence: TGCAGTGCCACTCCGGGGGGGTGGTACAATGAGCAGTTCTTC. This sequence encodes CSATPGGWYNEQFF.

V gene TRBV7-6 combines with J gene TRBJ2-3, with D possibly matching TRBD1 (5 bases). This CDR3 spans 17 amino acids. The germline V and J ends were trimmed by 6 bases and 1 base, with 20 bases remaining between them. The germline gives CDR1 SGHVS, CDR2 FNYEAQ. The CDR3 nucleotides are TGTGCCAGCAGTCCCTCCCAGGGCCAATGGGGCACAGATACGCAGTATTTT. Amino acid sequence: CASSPSQGQWGTDTQYF.

The chain employs TRBV29-1 and TRBJ2-5, with D perhaps TRBD1 or TRBD2 (5 bases each). CDR3 length: 15 amino acids. V was trimmed by 2 bases and J by 0 bases, leaving 13 bases between them. Germline V gene data show CDR1 as SQVTM and CDR2 as ANQGSEA. As DNA, the CDR3 is TGCAGCGTTGAAAGGGGTGGACTTTACCAAGAGACCCAGTACTTC. Translation: CSVERGGLYQETQYF.

The sample holds many counts of this clonotype. The V and J genes are TRBV12-3 or TRBV12-4 and TRBJ1-5; the match to TRBD1 covers 8 bases. There are 12 residues in the CDR3. Trimming took 1 base from V and 11 from J; bases not matched to a gene: 1. CDR3 DNA sequence: TGTGCCAGCAGTTTAGGGACAGGGACCCAGCATTTT. It specifies CASSLGTGTQHF.

This clonotype was picked up many times. This chain links TRBV2 with TRBJ2-7, with D possibly being TRBD2 (6 bases). The germline gives CDR1 SNHLY, CDR2 FYNNEI. V was clipped by 7 bases and J by 5 bases, with 18 bases between them. This CDR3 has 14 amino acids. CDR3 coding DNA: TGTGCCAGCATGCGTGTCCAGGAGGGGAACGAGCAGTACTTC. Translated, it gives CASMRVQEGNEQYF.

The V gene is TRBV27, the J gene TRBJ2-1; 8 nucleotides agree with TRBD2. This CDR3 is built from 15 residues. After removal of 7 bases from V and 3 bases from J, the junction contained 8 bases not matched to a gene. From germline, CDR1 is MNHEY and CDR2 SMNVEV (reference sequence). As DNA, the CDR3 is TGTGCCAGCAAGGGAGCGGGGGCCCTCTACAATGAGCAGTTCTTC. It translates to CASKGAGALYNEQFF.

This clonotype has only a few counts. J is TRBJ2-3 and V is TRBV20-1; 15 nucleotides match TRBD2. V shed 3 bases and J 5 bases; nucleotides not matched to a gene: 6. The CDR3 runs 16 residues. The germline CDR1 and CDR2 sequences are DFQATT and SNEGSKA (reference sequence). In DNA, the CDR3 is TGCAGTGCTAGGGGACTAGCGGGGGGCCGGATAGATACGCAGTATTTT. Translated: CSARGLAGGRIDTQYF.

The J gene is TRBJ2-5, the V gene TRBV10-2, with D tentatively TRBD2 (6 bases). Trimming shortened V by 6 bases and J by 4 bases, and 18 bases separated the two germline ends. CDR1 is WSHSY and CDR2 is SAAADI in the germline V gene. This CDR3 is 15 amino acids long. The CDR3 region has the DNA TGCGCCAGCAGCCCCTGGGCGTCACTAGCAGAGACCCAGTACTTC. It specifies CASSPWASLAETQYF.

This chain joins TRBV15 and TRBJ2-3; perhaps TRBD1 as D (6 bases). Between the trimmed V and J ends, which lost 8 bases and 0 bases, there was a span of 9 bases. Germline CDR1 reads LNHNV; CDR2 reads YYDKDF (reference sequence). This CDR3 spans 13 amino acids. The CDR3 here is CATGGTSTDTQYF. CDR3 DNA sequence: TGTGCCACCGGGGGCACTAGCACAGATACGCAGTATTTT.

This clonotype was counted ten times or more. This chain uses TRBV12-3 or TRBV12-4 with TRBJ2-1; possible D gene TRBD1, 6 bases. V was cut by 6 bases and J by 0 bases, with 15 bases left in between. CDR3 size: 16 residues. As DNA, the CDR3 is TGTGCCAGCAGCCCCAGGGGTAGTGGCTCCTACAATGAGCAGTTCTTC. As protein: CASSPRGSGSYNEQFF.

This clonotype was recorded a few times. V is TRBV20-1 and J is TRBJ1-2, with D perhaps TRBD1 (6 bases). V lost 4 bases to trimming and J lost 1 base, with 16 bases between them. Germline V lookup: CDR1 DFQATT, CDR2 SNEGSKA (reference sequence). The CDR3 runs to 15 residues. CDR3 sequence reads: CSAKDGQTRNYGYTF. CDR3 bases: TGCAGTGCTAAAGATGGACAGACCCGTAACTATGGCTACACCTTC.

This clonotype was observed a handful of times. The rearrangement links TRBV7-9 to TRBJ2-7; TRBD1 agrees at 9 bases. Per the germline V gene, CDR1 is SEHNR and CDR2 is FQNEAQ (reference sequence). With V trimmed by 1 base and J by 7 bases, 5 bases remained unmatched. The CDR3 consists of 14 residues. CDR3 in DNA: TGTGCCAGCAGCTTAGACAGGGGGCAGGAAGAGCAGTACTTC. Translating gives CASSLDRGQEEQYF.

The V call is TRBV12-3 or TRBV12-4, the J call TRBJ1-5; D remains ambiguous. The CDR3 runs 12 residues. The V and J ends lost 3 bases and 5 bases respectively, with 5 bases between them. This CDR3 reads CASSFEDQPQHF. CDR3 nucleotide sequence: TGTGCCAGCAGTTTCGAGGATCAGCCCCAGCATTTT.

The chain combines TRBV4-2 with TRBJ1-1; possibly TRBD1 for D (5 bases). With 2 bases removed from V and 4 bases from J, the gap between germline ends came to 14 bases. The CDR3 contains 15 residues. CDR1 is LGHNA and CDR2 is YNFKEQ in the germline V gene. The DNA for the CDR3 is TGTGCCAGCAGCCAACAGACTTGGGGGGGCACTGAAGCTTTCTTT. It is translated as CASSQQTWGGTEAFF.

This clonotype was counted many times. V is TRBV5-4 and J is TRBJ2-3; tentatively, D is TRBD2 (6 bases). The CDR3 has 14 amino acids. Per germline, CDR1 SGHNT and CDR2 YYREEE (reference sequence). V was clipped by 0 bases and J by 5 bases, with 10 bases between them. CDR3 nucleotides: TGTGCCAGCAGCTTGGCGGGGGAGGTAGATACGCAGTATTTT. Amino acids: CASSLAGEVDTQYF.

The V and J genes are TRBV18 and TRBJ1-5, with D perhaps matching TRBD1 (6 bases). There are 13 residues in the CDR3. CDR1 is KGHSH, CDR2 LQKENI, per germline. V was shortened by 5 bases and J by 7 bases, with 12 bases between the two germline ends. The CDR3 reads CASSTLGGQPQHF. The CDR3 DNA follows: TGTGCCAGCTCAACCCTCGGGGGCCAGCCCCAGCATTTT. The whole variable domain, remainder taken from reference TRBV18 and TRBJ1-5, is NAGVMQNPRHLVRRRGQEARLRCSPMKGHSHVYWYRQLPEEGLKFMVYLQKENIIDESGMPKERFSAEFPKEGPSILRIQQVVRGDSAAYFCASSTLGGQPQHFGDGTRLSIL.

This clonotype was seen more than once but under ten times. This CDR3 reads CASSMDREEAFF. In DNA form, the CDR3 reads TGCGCCAGCAGCATGGACAGGGAAGAAGCTTTCTTT. The chain carries TRBV5-1 and TRBJ1-1; 8 nucleotides align to TRBD1. The germline V gene has CDR1 SGHRS and CDR2 YFSETQ. CDR3 length equals 12 residues. The J segment lost 8 bases and the V segment lost 4 bases, leaving 4 bases of the junction unmatched.

The V call is TRBV2, the J call TRBJ2-3; maybe TRBD2 (6 bases). V was cut by 4 bases and J by 0 bases, with 14 bases left in between. Per germline, CDR1 SNHLY and CDR2 FYNNEI. The CDR3 has 16 amino acids. The DNA for the CDR3 is TGTGCCAGCAGTGTGGGCAGCGGGCTCAGCACAGATACGCAGTATTTT. Residues: CASSVGSGLSTDTQYF.

This clonotype was found many times. The CDR3 sequence: CASSPDRGALGYTF. The CDR3, as DNA: TGTGCCAGCAGCCCTGACAGGGGGGCTTTGGGCTACACCTTC. J is TRBJ1-2 and V is TRBV3-1; TRBD1 matches at 9 bases. Germline CDR1 reads LGHDT; CDR2 reads YNNKEL (reference sequence). The CDR3 contains 14 residues. J lost 8 bases, V lost 4 bases, and 8 bases had no gene match.

This chain connects TRBV5-1 to TRBJ1-4, with D possibly TRBD1 on 5 matching bases. This CDR3 is 13 amino acids long. Germline V CDR1 and CDR2: SGHRS, YFSETQ. Trimming left V 4 bases short and J 10 bases short, with 14 bases between. The DNA of the CDR3 is TGCGCCAGCAGCCTCGCGGGACGGGGAAAACTGTTTTTT. It translates to CASSLAGRGKLFF.

This clonotype was recorded at least ten times. The chain carries TRBV7-9 and TRBJ1-4, with D perhaps TRBD1 (6 bases). This CDR3 spans 14 amino acids. Between the trimmed V and J ends, which lost 1 base and 3 bases, there was a span of 6 bases. Germline values: CDR1 SEHNR, CDR2 FQNEAQ (reference sequence). The CDR3 region is CASSLGTANEKLFF. As DNA, the CDR3 is TGTGCCAGCAGCTTAGGGACAGCTAATGAAAAACTGTTTTTT.

This rearrangement joins TRBV7-3 to TRBJ2-3; the match to TRBD1 covers 9 bases. The V gene's germline CDR1 is SGHTA and CDR2 FQGTGA. This CDR3 spans 15 amino acids. Trimming cost V 3 bases and J 3 bases; bases outside gene matches: 4. CDR3 nucleotides: TGTGCCAGCAGCTTTTTGGGACAGGGTACAGATACGCAGTATTTT. It codes for CASSFLGQGTDTQYF.

In this sample, this clonotype turned up many times. The chain recombines TRBV3-1 with TRBJ2-7; D not certain. Trimming cost V 2 bases and J 1 base, with 0 bases left between them. The V gene's germline CDR1 is LGHDT and CDR2 YNNKEL (reference sequence). The CDR3 is made up of 11 amino acids. CDR3 loop: CASSQSYEQYF. CDR3 nucleotides: TGTGCCAGCAGCCAATCCTACGAGCAGTACTTC.

This chain connects TRBV7-9 to TRBJ1-5; D gene uncertain. Germline V gives CDR1 SEHNR, CDR2 FQNEAQ (reference sequence). This CDR3 is 12 amino acids long. V was shortened by 2 bases and J by 4 bases, with 3 bases between the two germline ends. CDR3 DNA sequence: TGTGCCAGCAGCTTACAAAATCAGCCCCAGCATTTT. Protein sequence: CASSLQNQPQHF.

V is TRBV13 and J is TRBJ1-1; 7 nucleotides match TRBD1. The CDR3 has 13 amino acids. CDR1 and CDR2 (germline): PRHDT, FYEKMQ (reference sequence). The V segment lost 5 bases and the J segment 4 bases; nucleotides outside the gene matches: 4. CDR3 DNA: TGTGCCAGCAGCACTTACAGGGGCACTGAAGCTTTCTTT. Translating it yields CASSTYRGTEAFF.

This chain links TRBV30 with TRBJ2-3; unclear D gene. The CDR3 has 13 residues. Trimming left V 1 base short and J 8 bases short, with 13 bases between. Germline lookup yields CDR1 GTSNPN and CDR2 SVGIG (reference sequence). For the CDR3, the DNA is TGTGCCTGGAGTGGCAGGCCCCTGGGTACGCAGTATTTT. Encoded protein: CAWSGRPLGTQYF.

This clonotype appeared many times. J is TRBJ1-1 and V is TRBV20-1; D is ambiguous. The CDR3 sequence is 13 residues long. Germline V lookup: CDR1 DFQATT, CDR2 SNEGSKA (reference sequence). V was pared by 2 bases and J by 1 base, with 8 bases between. CDR3 in amino acids: CSARKNQNTEAFF. Here the CDR3 DNA reads TGCAGTGCTAGAAAAAATCAGAACACTGAAGCTTTCTTT.